This T cell receptor (beta chain) stems from a study of shared clonotypes between healthy human individuals. On this clone itself: What it recognizes is unknown.

Study processing details: Filtering was not the same, since immunoSEQ gave junction-only sequences without quality scores. Repertoires were generated with immunoSEQ multiplex PCR, while TCRdb's copy carries only in-frame clones and drops some. V, J and clone size reflect that table, while D and trimming were determined from the DNA. This table holds some 470,000 clones, about three quarters found once. Genomic DNA of unsorted samples came from some 90 million PBMCs. The CDR3 has 14 amino acids. Trimming pared 0 bases from V and 2 bases from J, leaving 10 bases between. In germline, CDR1 is GTSNPN, CDR2 SVGIG (reference sequence). Study-wide results and limits: The expectation was that sequencing depth would affect clonotype sharing among donors. Genetic and exposure-history diversity was limited by the few donors.

The sample consisted of PBMCs. The TCR originated in a woman between 35 and 50 years old in good health. Some clones in this sample may be carry-over from other donors' samples. This chain connects TRBV30 to TRBJ1-1; D is unresolved. CDR3 sequence reads: CAWSVTQRNTEAFF. DNA for the CDR3: TGTGCCTGGAGTGTAACGCAGCGTAACACTGAAGCTTTCTTT.